This passage covers 30 T cell receptor beta chains from one sample sequenced in a study of T cells in Graves' hyperthyroidism and ophthalmopathy. Amplified regions were TCR beta CDR3 sequences from RNA transcripts. The HTBI primer set was used in a first-round RT-PCR of the TCR CDR3. One entry per CDR3 protein, called by TCRdb with MiXCR from the multiplex PCR reads. In the table there are around 700,000 distinct CDR3 sequences, about 17% of which are singletons. The sequenced material came from blood. All receptors derive from a woman in her forties or fifties with Graves' hyperthyroidism that later progressed to Graves' ophthalmopathy.

There are a few counts of this clonotype. This rearrangement joins TRBV6-1 to TRBJ2-7; 10 bases are a match to TRBD1. The germline V gene encodes CDR1 MNHNS and CDR2 SASEGT. The CDR3 loop spans 15 amino acids. J gave up 6 bases and V 4 bases, and 9 bases lay outside the gene matches. CDR3 protein: CASSGGDRGGFEQYF. CDR3 nucleotides: TGTGCCAGCAGTGGAGGGGACAGGGGAGGGTTCGAGCAGTACTTC.

This chain connects TRBV6-1 to TRBJ1-2; TRBD1 matches 7 bases. Germline-derived CDR1 and CDR2 are MNHNS and SASEGT. This CDR3 spans 13 amino acids. The trim removed 4 bases at V and 4 bases at J, leaving 3 bases unmatched. CDR3 sequence: CASSARGSYGYTF. The CDR3, as DNA: TGTGCCAGCAGTGCCAGGGGGAGCTATGGCTACACCTTC.

V is TRBV5-1 and J is TRBJ2-7; TRBD2 might be the D (6 bases). Trimming removed 4 bases from V and 3 bases from J, with 17 bases in between. The CDR3 is 15 residues long. The germline gives CDR1 SGHRS, CDR2 YFSETQ. CDR3 amino acids: CASSDPTGLNYEQYF. CDR3 sequence (DNA): TGCGCCAGCAGCGACCCCACGGGACTGAACTACGAGCAGTACTTC.

This clonotype has only a few counts. The chain employs TRBV20-1 and TRBJ2-7; tentatively, D is TRBD2 (6 bases). With 6 bases removed from V and 3 bases from J, the gap between germline ends came to 12 bases. The CDR3 consists of 12 residues. CDR1 DFQATT and CDR2 SNEGSKA come from the germline V gene (reference sequence). The CDR3 bases are TGCAGTGCAGCGGCGGAGGGCTACGAGCAGTACTTC. Its protein product is CSAAAEGYEQYF.

Points on this clonotype: One end of the junction fails to match germline, which may point to a read error. V usage is TRBV3-1 and J usage is TRBJ2-2, with 10 nucleotides matching TRBD2. Germline-derived CDR1 and CDR2 are LGHDT and YNNKEL (reference sequence). This CDR3 is built from 15 residues. The CDR3 reads CVSSHSGGSSGELFF. The CDR3 nucleotides read TGTGTCAGCAGCCATAGCGGGGGGAGCTCCGGGGAGCTGTTTTTT.

In this sample, this clonotype turned up many times. This chain joins TRBV6-1 and TRBJ1-1, with 7 bases lining up with TRBD1. The CDR3 has 14 amino acids. The V and J ends lost 7 bases and 3 bases, in that order; junction bases with no gene match: 8. CDR1 is MNHNS and CDR2 is SASEGT in the germline V gene. CDR3 region: CASIRDRSYTEAFF. In DNA, the CDR3 is TGTGCCAGCATTAGGGACAGAAGCTACACTGAAGCTTTCTTT.

At least ten counts were recorded for this clonotype. The chain recombines TRBV5-1 with TRBJ1-2; 11 nucleotides align to TRBD1. Germline CDR1 is SGHRS and CDR2 is YFSETQ. V gave up 4 bases and J gave up 6 bases; unmatched junction bases: 8. The CDR3 has 15 amino acids. CDR3 protein: CASSPGQGARNGYTF. The CDR3 nucleotides are TGCGCCAGCAGCCCAGGACAGGGGGCGAGAAATGGCTACACCTTC.

The genes are TRBV27 and TRBJ1-3, with D perhaps TRBD1 (5 bases). The CDR3 contains 14 residues. Trimming took 4 bases from V and 2 from J, leaving 9 bases between them. Germline CDR1 is MNHEY and CDR2 is SMNVEV (reference sequence). CDR3 residues: CASSWDRTGNTIYF. In nucleotides, the CDR3 is TGTGCCAGCAGTTGGGACCGCACTGGAAACACCATATATTTT.

Many counts were recorded for this clonotype. V gene TRBV7-3 combines with J gene TRBJ2-1, with 13 bases lining up with TRBD2. Trimming at V came to 4 bases and at J to 6 bases, leaving 9 bases not matched to a gene. The CDR3 runs to 17 residues. Germline V lookup: CDR1 SGHTA, CDR2 FQGTGA. The CDR3 is CASSSRRLAGGPNEQFF. The CDR3 DNA is TGTGCCAGCAGCTCACGACGACTAGCGGGGGGCCCCAATGAGCAGTTCTTC.

The chain links TRBV12-3 or TRBV12-4 to TRBJ2-2, with D uncertain. Trimming pared 6 bases from V and 0 bases from J, leaving 11 bases between. The CDR3 totals 15 residues. CDR3 DNA: TGTGCCAGCAGGATACCAGGACCGAACACCGGGGAGCTGTTTTTT. Protein product: CASRIPGPNTGELFF.

This clonotype showed up just a few times. The V call is TRBV4-2, the J call TRBJ1-2; 7 bases are shared with TRBD1. The CDR3 has 15 residues. From germline, CDR1 is LGHNA and CDR2 YNFKEQ. Unmatched junction bases numbered 8, after V lost 2 bases and J lost 5 bases. The CDR3 loop reads CASSQTRDSRYGYTF. CDR3 bases: TGTGCCAGCAGCCAAACCCGGGACAGTCGATATGGCTACACCTTC.

This chain connects TRBV6-2 or TRBV6-3 to TRBJ2-5; TRBD2 matches 10 bases. This CDR3 has 15 residues. Germline V gene sequence: CDR1 MNHEY, CDR2 SVGEGT. V gave up 4 bases and J gave up 5 bases; unmatched junction bases: 7. DNA of the CDR3: TGTGCCAGCAGTTCAACTAGCGGGGTTACCGAGACCCAGTACTTC. Its translation is CASSSTSGVTETQYF.

There are many counts of this clonotype. The chain carries TRBV7-8 and TRBJ2-3; D is unresolved. There are 17 residues in the CDR3. Trimming pared 1 base from V and 2 bases from J, leaving 16 bases between. CDR1 and CDR2 from the germline V gene are SGHVS and FQNEAQ. DNA of the CDR3: TGTGCCAGCAGCTTAGTGACCGGAATCAAATCCACAGATACGCAGTATTTT. It specifies CASSLVTGIKSTDTQYF.

This clonotype was observed a handful of times. This sequence joins TRBV2 and TRBJ2-1; 11 bases are shared with TRBD2. CDR1 SNHLY and CDR2 FYNNEI come from the germline V gene. The CDR3 runs to 15 residues. Trimming at V came to 7 bases and at J to 5 bases, leaving 7 bases not matched to a gene. CDR3 in amino acids: CASTRLAGTNNEQFF. The CDR3, as DNA: TGTGCCAGCACCCGACTAGCGGGGACGAACAATGAGCAGTTCTTC.

This clonotype has just a few counts. The rearrangement links TRBV13 to TRBJ2-2; TRBD1 matches at 9 bases. The CDR3 totals 19 residues. Germline V lookup: CDR1 PRHDT, CDR2 FYEKMQ (reference sequence). Unmatched junction bases numbered 18, after V lost 5 bases and J lost 5 bases. The CDR3 is CASSPTYERTGVGTGELFF. DNA for the CDR3: TGTGCCAGCAGCCCTACGTACGAAAGGACAGGGGTAGGGACCGGGGAGCTGTTTTTT.

The V gene is TRBV27, the J gene TRBJ2-2; possible D gene TRBD2, 6 bases. Germline V gives CDR1 MNHEY, CDR2 SMNVEV (reference sequence). V was shortened by 5 bases and J by 3 bases, with 13 bases between the two germline ends. The CDR3 consists of 15 residues. CDR3 sequence reads: CASSGRTTYTGELFF. In DNA, the CDR3 is TGTGCCAGCAGTGGGCGGACTACCTACACCGGGGAGCTGTTTTTT.

This clonotype was found many times. The chain has TRBV20-1 and TRBJ2-5; 9 positions agree with TRBD2. Germline assignment: CDR1 DFQATT and CDR2 SNEGSKA (reference sequence). CDR3 size: 16 residues. The V gene end was trimmed by 3 bases and the J gene end by 6 bases; junction bases not matched to a gene: 14. CDR3 region: CSARGPGLAESKTQYF. For the CDR3, the DNA is TGCAGTGCTAGGGGACCGGGACTAGCTGAGTCGAAGACCCAGTACTTC.

The rearrangement joins TRBV5-1 to TRBJ2-2; 12 bases align to TRBD2. The trim removed 2 bases at V and 2 bases at J, leaving 7 bases unmatched. From germline, CDR1 is SGHRS and CDR2 YFSETQ. CDR3 size: 18 residues. CDR3 in DNA: TGCGCCAGCAGCTTATTGACTAGCGGGGGACCAAACACCGGGGAGCTGTTTTTT. Translated, it gives CASSLLTSGGPNTGELFF.

This clonotype was counted ten times or more. The chain couples TRBV6-1 to TRBJ1-1; TRBD1 might be the D (5 bases). This CDR3 is built from 13 residues. The germline V gene has CDR1 MNHNS and CDR2 SASEGT. With 7 bases removed from V and 5 bases from J, the gap between germline ends came to 14 bases. The CDR3 loop is CASTSLGGTEAFF. In nucleotides, the CDR3 is TGTGCCAGCACCTCACTTGGGGGGACTGAAGCTTTCTTT.

This clonotype was seen more than once but under ten times. The V gene is TRBV27, the J gene TRBJ2-7; 9 nucleotides line up with TRBD1. CDR1 is MNHEY and CDR2 is SMNVEV in the germline V gene (reference sequence). Unmatched junction bases numbered 10, after V lost 4 bases and J lost 3 bases. CDR3 length: 16 residues. The CDR3 is CASSYLTGTGRYEQYF. CDR3 nucleotide sequence: TGTGCCAGCAGTTATCTAACCGGGACAGGGCGCTACGAGCAGTACTTC.

At least ten counts were recorded for this clonotype. The CDR3: CASSLESGVTEAFF. CDR3 sequence (DNA): TGTGCCAGCAGTTTGGAGTCTGGGGTCACTGAAGCTTTCTTT. The chain carries TRBV27 and TRBJ1-1; D ambiguous. CDR1 and CDR2 (germline): MNHEY, SMNVEV (reference sequence). Trimming pared 3 bases from V and 4 bases from J, leaving 12 bases between. The CDR3 covers 14 residues.

In this sample, this clonotype turned up a few times. The chain employs TRBV7-9 and TRBJ1-2; D call uncertain. The CDR3 extends over 15 amino acids. Germline values: CDR1 SEHNR, CDR2 FQNEAQ (reference sequence). Trimming removed 5 bases at V and 2 bases at J, with 15 bases between. CDR3 coding DNA: TGTGCCAGCAGCCTTTGGGTACAGACCAACTATGGCTACACCTTC. Its translation: CASSLWVQTNYGYTF.

The chain recombines TRBV6-1 with TRBJ1-6, with 8 bases identical to TRBD1. The trim removed 8 bases at V and 4 bases at J, leaving 7 bases unmatched. CDR1 MNHNS and CDR2 SASEGT come from the germline V gene. CDR3 length: 15 residues. CDR3 loop: CASLDRAWYNSPLHF. Written as DNA, the CDR3 is TGTGCCAGCCTGGACAGGGCGTGGTATAATTCACCCCTCCACTTT.

This clonotype was seen ten or more times. The chain has TRBV24-1 and TRBJ2-1, with 7 bases lining up with TRBD1. Germline CDR1 KGHDR, CDR2 SFDVKD. This CDR3 has 16 amino acids. J lost 0 bases, V lost 0 bases, and 1 base had no gene match. CDR3 protein: CATSDLRDSSYNEQFF. CDR3 bases: TGTGCCACCAGTGATTTGAGGGACAGCTCCTACAATGAGCAGTTCTTC.

The chain combines TRBV4-1 with TRBJ1-2, with a weak D call TRBD1 (5 bases). V was pared by 0 bases and J by 8 bases, with 28 bases between. The CDR3 runs to 19 residues. The germline gives CDR1 MGHRA, CDR2 YSYEKL. CDR3 residues: CASSQEGGSGLQGQLGYTF. The CDR3 bases are TGCGCCAGCAGCCAAGAAGGAGGAAGTGGACTCCAGGGCCAGTTGGGCTACACCTTC.

The chain combines TRBV3-1 with TRBJ1-3; D remains ambiguous. Germline loops: CDR1 LGHDT, CDR2 YNNKEL (reference sequence). This CDR3 has 16 residues. Trimming cost V 2 bases and J 0 bases, with 11 bases left between them. In DNA form, the CDR3 reads TGTGCCAGCAGCCAACAGTGGGGTTCCTCTGGAAACACCATATATTTT. Protein: CASSQQWGSSGNTIYF.

This clonotype was picked up many times. V usage is TRBV7-9 and J usage is TRBJ1-1, with unresolved D. The CDR3 is 16 amino acids. The germline V and J ends were trimmed by 1 base and 0 bases, with 12 bases remaining between them. Per germline, CDR1 SEHNR and CDR2 FQNEAQ (reference sequence). CDR3 sequence: CASSLGRAIMNTEAFF. The CDR3 DNA is TGTGCCAGCAGCTTAGGTCGTGCCATCATGAACACTGAAGCTTTCTTT.

V is TRBV5-1 and J is TRBJ1-4; D uncertain. This CDR3 is built from 15 residues. The germline V gene has CDR1 SGHRS and CDR2 YFSETQ. V lost 6 bases to trimming and J lost 2 bases, with 14 bases between them. CDR3 region: CASTQVGGTNEKLFF. The CDR3 nucleotides read TGCGCCAGCACCCAGGTTGGAGGGACTAATGAAAAACTGTTTTTT.

This sequence joins TRBV4-2 and TRBJ2-7; 7 bases agree with TRBD1. Germline lookup yields CDR1 LGHNA and CDR2 YNFKEQ. The CDR3 is made up of 13 amino acids. V lost 2 bases, J lost 3 bases, and 1 base stayed unmatched. CDR3 coding DNA: TGTGCCAGCAGCCAACGACAGGGCTACGAGCAGTACTTC. It yields the protein CASSQRQGYEQYF.

Concerning this clonotype itself: With a much larger clone just one base away, this may be a read error. This chain joins TRBV3-1 and TRBJ1-4; D gene unclear. Trimming stripped 1 base from V and 13 bases from J, with 7 bases between. The CDR3 contains 11 residues. CDR1 LGHDT and CDR2 YNNKEL come from the germline V gene (reference sequence). The CDR3 DNA follows: TGTGCCAGCAGCCAAGTGGGAGGACTGTTTTTT. It is translated as CASSQVGGLFF.